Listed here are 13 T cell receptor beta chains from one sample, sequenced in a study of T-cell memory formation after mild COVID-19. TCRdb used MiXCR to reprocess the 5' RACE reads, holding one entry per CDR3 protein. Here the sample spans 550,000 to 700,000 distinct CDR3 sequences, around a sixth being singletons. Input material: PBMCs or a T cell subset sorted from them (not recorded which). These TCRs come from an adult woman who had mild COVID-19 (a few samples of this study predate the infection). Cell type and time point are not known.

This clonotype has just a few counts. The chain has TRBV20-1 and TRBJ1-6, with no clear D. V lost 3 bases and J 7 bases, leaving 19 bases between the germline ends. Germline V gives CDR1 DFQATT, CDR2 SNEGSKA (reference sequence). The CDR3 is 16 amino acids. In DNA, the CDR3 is TGCAGTGCTAGGGCAAAACCCGGGCCCAAAAATTCACCCCTCCACTTT. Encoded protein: CSARAKPGPKNSPLHF.

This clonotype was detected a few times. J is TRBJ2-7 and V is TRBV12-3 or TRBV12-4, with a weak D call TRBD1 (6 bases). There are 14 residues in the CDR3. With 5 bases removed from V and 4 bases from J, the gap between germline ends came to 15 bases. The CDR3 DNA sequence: TGTGCCAGCAGTCCAGAATGGGGGCGGTACGAGCAGTACTTC. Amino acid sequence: CASSPEWGRYEQYF.

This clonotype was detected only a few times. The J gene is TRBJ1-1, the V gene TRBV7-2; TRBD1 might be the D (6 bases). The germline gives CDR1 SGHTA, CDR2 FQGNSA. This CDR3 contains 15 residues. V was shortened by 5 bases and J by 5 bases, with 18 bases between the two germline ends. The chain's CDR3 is CASSAEGGLGTEAFF. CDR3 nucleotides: TGTGCCAGCAGCGCGGAAGGGGGACTGGGGACTGAAGCTTTCTTT.

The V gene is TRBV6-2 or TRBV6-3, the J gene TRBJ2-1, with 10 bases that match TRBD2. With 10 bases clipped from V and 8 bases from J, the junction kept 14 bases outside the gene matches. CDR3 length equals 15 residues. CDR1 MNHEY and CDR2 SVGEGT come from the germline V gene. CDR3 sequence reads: CANSLASGSLYEQFF. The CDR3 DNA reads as TGTGCCAACAGCTTAGCTAGCGGGAGTTTGTATGAGCAGTTCTTC.

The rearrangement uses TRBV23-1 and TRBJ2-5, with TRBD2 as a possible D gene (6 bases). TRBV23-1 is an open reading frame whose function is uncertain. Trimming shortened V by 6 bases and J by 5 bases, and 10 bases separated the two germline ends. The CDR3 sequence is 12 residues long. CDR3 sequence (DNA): TGCGCCAGCAGACCTCGGGAGGAGACCCAGTACTTC. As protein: CASRPREETQYF.

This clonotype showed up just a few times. CDR3 bases: TGCGCCAGCAGCGTCTTCGGGGACGAGCAGTACTTC. Translating gives CASSVFGDEQYF. This chain uses TRBV5-1 with TRBJ2-7; perhaps TRBD2 as D (5 bases). The CDR3 totals 12 residues. Between the trimmed V and J ends, which lost 4 bases and 5 bases, there was a span of 10 bases. Germline values: CDR1 SGHRS, CDR2 YFSETQ. The full variable domain, in which reference TRBV5-1 and TRBJ2-7 provide the parts outside the CDR3, is KAGVTQTPRYLIKTRGQQVTLSCSPISGHRSVSWYQQTPGQGLQFLFEYFSETQRNKGNFPGRFSGRQFSNSRSEMNVSTLELGDSALYLCASSVFGDEQYFGPGTRLTVT.

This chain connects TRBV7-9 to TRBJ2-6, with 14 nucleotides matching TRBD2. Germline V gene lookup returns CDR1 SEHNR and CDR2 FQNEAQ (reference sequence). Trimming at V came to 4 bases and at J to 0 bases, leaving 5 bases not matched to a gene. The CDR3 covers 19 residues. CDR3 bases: TGTGCCAGCAGCTCGGGACTAGCGGGGGCCCTCTCTGGGGCCAACGTCCTGACTTTC. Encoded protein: CASSSGLAGALSGANVLTF.

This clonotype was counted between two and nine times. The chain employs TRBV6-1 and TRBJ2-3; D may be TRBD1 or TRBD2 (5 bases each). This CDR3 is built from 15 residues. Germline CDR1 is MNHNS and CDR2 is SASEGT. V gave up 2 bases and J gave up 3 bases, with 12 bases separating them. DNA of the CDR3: TGTGCCAGCAGTGAAAGCCAGGGAGCGACAGATACGCAGTATTTT. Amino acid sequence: CASSESQGATDTQYF.

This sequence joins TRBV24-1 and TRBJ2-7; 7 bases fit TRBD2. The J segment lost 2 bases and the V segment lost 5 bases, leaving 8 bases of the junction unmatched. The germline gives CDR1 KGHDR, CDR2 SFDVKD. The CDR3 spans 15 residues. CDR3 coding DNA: TGTGCCACCAGTGCTTTATCTAGCGGCCCCTACGAGCAGTACTTC. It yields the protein CATSALSSGPYEQYF.

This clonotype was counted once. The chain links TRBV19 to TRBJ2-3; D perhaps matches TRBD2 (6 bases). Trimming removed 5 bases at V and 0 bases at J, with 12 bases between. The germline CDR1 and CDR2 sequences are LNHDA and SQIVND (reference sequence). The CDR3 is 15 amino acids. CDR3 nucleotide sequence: TGTGCCAGTAGTGCCGGGACTCTCAGCACAGATACGCAGTATTTT. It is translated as CASSAGTLSTDTQYF.

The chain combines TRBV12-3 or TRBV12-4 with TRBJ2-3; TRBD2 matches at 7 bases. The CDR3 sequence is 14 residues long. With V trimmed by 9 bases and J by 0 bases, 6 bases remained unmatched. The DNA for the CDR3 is TGTGCCAGTTTACTAGCGATAAGCACAGATACGCAGTATTTT. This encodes CASLLAISTDTQYF.

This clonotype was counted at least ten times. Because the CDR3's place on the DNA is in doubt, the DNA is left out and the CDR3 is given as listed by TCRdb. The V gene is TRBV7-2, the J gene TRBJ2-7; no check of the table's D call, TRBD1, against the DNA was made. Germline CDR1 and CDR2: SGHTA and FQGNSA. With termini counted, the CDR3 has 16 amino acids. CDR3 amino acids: CASSLFGLGTGEEQYF.

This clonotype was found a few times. CDR3 residues: CASSFSGQGSAFF. CDR3 sequence (DNA): TGTGCCAGCAGTTTTTCGGGACAGGGTTCAGCTTTCTTT. The chain carries TRBV12-3 or TRBV12-4 and TRBJ1-1; 9 nucleotides line up with TRBD1. The junction had 6 bases not matched to a gene; V was cut back by 3 bases and J by 10 bases. The CDR3 contains 13 residues.